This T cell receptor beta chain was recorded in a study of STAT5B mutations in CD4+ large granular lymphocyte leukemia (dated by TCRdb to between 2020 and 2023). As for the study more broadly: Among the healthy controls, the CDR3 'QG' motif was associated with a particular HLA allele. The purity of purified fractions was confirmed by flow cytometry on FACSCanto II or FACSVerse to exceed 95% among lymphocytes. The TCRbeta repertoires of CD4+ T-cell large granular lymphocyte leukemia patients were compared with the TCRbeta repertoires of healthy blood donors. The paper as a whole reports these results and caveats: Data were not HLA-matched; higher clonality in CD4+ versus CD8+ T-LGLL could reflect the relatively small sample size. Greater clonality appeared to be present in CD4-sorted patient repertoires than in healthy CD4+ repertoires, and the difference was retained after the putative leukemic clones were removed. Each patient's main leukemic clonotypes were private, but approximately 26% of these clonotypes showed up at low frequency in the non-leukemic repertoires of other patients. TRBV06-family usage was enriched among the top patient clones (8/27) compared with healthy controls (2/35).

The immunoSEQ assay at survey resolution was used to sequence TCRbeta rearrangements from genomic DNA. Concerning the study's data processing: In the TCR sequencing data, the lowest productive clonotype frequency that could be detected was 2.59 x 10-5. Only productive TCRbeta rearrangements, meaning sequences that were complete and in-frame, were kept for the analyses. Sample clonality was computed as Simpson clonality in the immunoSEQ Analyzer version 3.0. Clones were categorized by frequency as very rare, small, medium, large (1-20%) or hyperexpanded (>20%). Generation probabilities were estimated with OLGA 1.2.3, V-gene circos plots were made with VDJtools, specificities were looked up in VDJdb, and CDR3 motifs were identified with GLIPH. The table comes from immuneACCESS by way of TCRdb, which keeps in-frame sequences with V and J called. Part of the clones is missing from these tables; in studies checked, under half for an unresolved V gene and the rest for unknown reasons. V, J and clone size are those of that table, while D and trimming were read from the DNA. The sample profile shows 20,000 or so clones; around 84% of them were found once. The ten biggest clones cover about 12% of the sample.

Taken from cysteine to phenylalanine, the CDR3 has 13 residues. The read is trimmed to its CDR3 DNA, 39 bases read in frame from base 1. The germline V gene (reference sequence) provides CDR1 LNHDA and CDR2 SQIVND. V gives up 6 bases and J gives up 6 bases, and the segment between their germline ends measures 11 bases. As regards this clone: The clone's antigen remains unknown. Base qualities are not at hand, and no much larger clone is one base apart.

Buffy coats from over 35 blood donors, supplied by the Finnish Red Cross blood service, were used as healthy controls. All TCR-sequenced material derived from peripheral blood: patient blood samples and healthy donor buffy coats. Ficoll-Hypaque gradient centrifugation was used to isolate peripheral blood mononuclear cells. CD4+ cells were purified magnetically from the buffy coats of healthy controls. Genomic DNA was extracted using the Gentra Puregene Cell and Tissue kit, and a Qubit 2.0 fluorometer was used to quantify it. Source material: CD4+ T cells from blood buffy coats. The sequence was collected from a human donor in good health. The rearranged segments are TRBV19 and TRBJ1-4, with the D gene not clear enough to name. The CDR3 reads CASSTSPDEKLFF. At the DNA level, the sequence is TGTGCCAGTAGCACCTCCCCTGATGAAAAACTGTTTTTT.